One sample yielded the 27 T cell receptor beta chains listed below, sequenced in a study of read filtering for tumor transcriptome and immune sequencing. From approximately 430 ng of RNA, a library with molecular barcoded alpha/delta and beta/gamma adaptors was made. TCRdb re-called the reads with MiXCR, one entry per CDR3 protein. The table has around 130,000 distinct CDR3 sequences, over 10% seen once; the top ten hold roughly 11%. The specimen sequenced was a population of CD138-negative cells sorted from bone marrow. The receptors come from a donor at least 40 years old with multiple myeloma.

With respect to this clonotype: It differs at one base from a far larger clone, so likely a read error. As the CDR3 is not closed by the conserved phenylalanine or tryptophan, this likely results from a read error. The chain combines TRBV4-1 with TRBJ2-1, with 9 bases aligning to TRBD2. The CDR3 length is 15 residues. The germline V gene has CDR1 MGHRA and CDR2 YSYEKL. CDR3 sequence reads: CASSQGLAGYNEQFL. The CDR3 bases are TGTGCCAGCAGCCAAGGGCTAGCGGGATACAATGAGCAGTTCCTC.

This chain links TRBV2 with TRBJ1-3; D not certain. CDR1 and CDR2 (germline): SNHLY, FYNNEI. This CDR3 region has 15 residues. Trimming pared 4 bases from V and 3 bases from J, leaving 13 bases between. CDR3 nucleotide sequence: TGTGCCAGCAGTGTCACCCACAGCGGTGGAAACACCATATATTTT. Protein product: CASSVTHSGGNTIYF.

This clonotype showed up many times. The chain joins TRBV15 to TRBJ2-1, with 15 bases aligning to TRBD2. The CDR3 covers 14 residues. In germline, CDR1 is LNHNV, CDR2 YYDKDF (reference sequence). The trim removed 4 bases at V and 9 bases at J, leaving 1 base unmatched. In DNA, the CDR3 is TGTGCCACCAGCAAGGGACTAGCGGGGGGTGAGCAGTTCTTC. This gives the protein CATSKGLAGGEQFF.

This clonotype appeared many times. CDR3 in amino acids: CSARGGEKLFF. The DNA of the CDR3 is TGCAGTGCTAGAGGTGGTGAAAAACTGTTTTTT. The chain couples TRBV20-1 to TRBJ1-4; D ambiguous. The germline CDR1 and CDR2 sequences are DFQATT and SNEGSKA (reference sequence). The V and J ends lost 1 base and 7 bases respectively, with 4 bases between them. The CDR3 extends over 11 amino acids.

This clonotype was counted ten times or more. The V gene is TRBV6-1, the J gene TRBJ2-7; 8 nucleotides match TRBD1. The length of the CDR3 is 13 residues. Germline CDR1 and CDR2: MNHNS and SASEGT. The V gene end was trimmed by 8 bases and the J gene end by 4 bases; junction bases not matched to a gene: 7. This chain's CDR3 is CASQPGGWYEQYF. CDR3 nucleotide sequence: TGTGCCAGCCAGCCAGGGGGCTGGTACGAGCAGTACTTC.

This clonotype was counted ten times or more. In DNA form, the CDR3 reads TGTGCCAGCAGCCCGGGACAGGGACATACTGAAGCTTTCTTT. It yields the protein CASSPGQGHTEAFF. The chain links TRBV5-4 to TRBJ1-1, with TRBD1 matching 9 bases. The CDR3 length is 14 residues. After removal of 4 bases from V and 5 bases from J, the junction contained 6 bases not matched to a gene. Germline CDR1 and CDR2: SGHNT and YYREEE (reference sequence).

This clonotype was recorded many times. The CDR3 coding sequence is TGCGCCAGCAGCTTGGATCCTAGCGGGGAGGGTGAGCAGTTCTTC. It specifies CASSLDPSGEGEQFF. The gene calls are TRBV5-1 and TRBJ2-1, with TRBD2 matching 9 bases. The germline CDR1 and CDR2 sequences are SGHRS and YFSETQ. V gave up 0 bases and J gave up 9 bases; unmatched junction bases: 7. The CDR3 is 15 residues long.

The chain joins TRBV18 to TRBJ1-5, with a tentative D call TRBD1 (5 bases). CDR1 is KGHSH, CDR2 LQKENI, per germline. The CDR3 is 16 amino acids. V lost 1 base, J lost 1 base, and 11 bases lay in between. This CDR3 reads CASSPRRDPSNQPQHF. The CDR3 DNA follows: TGTGCCAGCTCACCACGCCGGGACCCAAGCAATCAGCCCCAGCATTTT. The entire variable domain, with the rest obtained from reference TRBV18 and TRBJ1-5, is as follows: NAGVMQNPRHLVRRRGQEARLRCSPMKGHSHVYWYRQLPEEGLKFMVYLQKENIIDESGMPKERFSAEFPKEGPSILRIQQVVRGDSAAYFCASSPRRDPSNQPQHFGDGTRLSIL.

Many counts were recorded for this clonotype. The rearrangement uses TRBV20-1 and TRBJ2-2; D is ambiguous. V lost 3 bases, J lost 5 bases, and 13 bases lay in between. Germline assignment: CDR1 DFQATT and CDR2 SNEGSKA (reference sequence). This CDR3 has 14 amino acids. The CDR3: CSASDGVGTGELFF. The CDR3 region has the DNA TGCAGTGCTAGCGATGGGGTGGGGACCGGGGAGCTGTTTTTT.

This clonotype has ten or more counts. The genes are TRBV19 and TRBJ2-5; D uncertain. This CDR3 comprises 14 residues. CDR1 is LNHDA, CDR2 SQIVND, per germline (reference sequence). V gave up 3 bases and J gave up 4 bases, with 12 bases separating them. The CDR3 spells CASSIFGRSETQYF. DNA of the CDR3: TGTGCCAGTAGTATTTTCGGCAGGTCAGAGACCCAGTACTTC.

By proportion, this clonotype is large (0.1 to 1%). The V gene is TRBV27, the J gene TRBJ2-1; 7 nucleotides agree with TRBD1. The length of the CDR3 is 16 residues. The V gene's germline CDR1 is MNHEY and CDR2 SMNVEV (reference sequence). After removal of 4 bases from V and 5 bases from J, the junction contained 11 bases not matched to a gene. CDR3 sequence reads: CASSSRGRIPDNEQFF. CDR3 in DNA: TGTGCCAGCAGTTCGAGGGGGCGCATCCCAGACAATGAGCAGTTCTTC.

The sample holds many counts of this clonotype. This rearrangement joins TRBV6-6 to TRBJ2-2; D gene ambiguous. With 1 base removed from V and 3 bases from J, the gap between germline ends came to 6 bases. The CDR3 runs 14 residues. Germline CDR1 and CDR2: MNHNY and SVGAGI (reference sequence). The CDR3 bases are TGTGCCAGCAGTTACTGGCGCGACACCGGGGAGCTGTTTTTT. Its protein is CASSYWRDTGELFF.

The chain carries TRBV6-1 and TRBJ2-3, with D unresolved. In germline, CDR1 is MNHNS, CDR2 SASEGT. The CDR3 contains 14 residues. V dropped 2 bases and J dropped 6 bases, with 12 bases sitting between them. CDR3 nucleotides: TGTGCCAGCAGTGAACTTCGTGGGGTGGATACGCAGTATTTT. It yields the protein CASSELRGVDTQYF.

In this sample, this clonotype turned up many times. The chain is built from TRBV2 and TRBJ1-2; D may be TRBD1 (5 bases). V lost 5 bases and J 1 base, leaving 17 bases between the germline ends. Germline V gene sequence: CDR1 SNHLY, CDR2 FYNNEI. The CDR3 is made up of 16 amino acids. The chain's CDR3 is CASSPWDGPVNYGYTF. The CDR3 DNA reads as TGTGCCAGCAGTCCTTGGGACGGACCCGTTAACTATGGCTACACCTTC.

This clonotype was seen ten or more times. The chain couples TRBV11-1 to TRBJ2-7; 7 bases map to TRBD1. CDR1 SGHAT and CDR2 FQDESV come from the germline V gene (reference sequence). Trimming cost V 5 bases and J 1 base; bases outside gene matches: 11. The CDR3 runs to 16 residues. CDR3: CASSGQPGQISYEQYF. The CDR3 DNA is TGTGCCAGCAGCGGACAACCGGGACAGATATCCTACGAGCAGTACTTC. The whole variable domain, remainder taken from reference TRBV11-1 and TRBJ2-7, is EAEVAQSPRYKITEKSQAVAFWCDPISGHATLYWYRQILGQGPELLVQFQDESVVDDSQLPKDRFSAERLKGVDSTLKIQPAELGDSAMYLCASSGQPGQISYEQYFGPGTRLTVT.

This clonotype was picked up many times. This sequence joins TRBV4-1 and TRBJ2-2; D gene uncertain. Germline V lookup: CDR1 MGHRA, CDR2 YSYEKL. The CDR3 has 14 amino acids. V lost 0 bases and J lost 6, with 8 bases in between. The CDR3 reads CASSQETSAGELFF. The DNA for the CDR3 is TGCGCCAGCAGCCAAGAAACGAGTGCCGGGGAGCTGTTTTTT.

The chain is built from TRBV4-1 and TRBJ2-1; D remains ambiguous. Trimming removed 1 base at V and 10 bases at J, with 14 bases between. The CDR3 contains 14 residues. Germline V CDR1 and CDR2: MGHRA, YSYEKL. CDR3 in amino acids: CASSQGEGLLEQFF. CDR3 DNA: TGCGCCAGCAGCCAAGGGGAAGGCCTTTTGGAGCAGTTCTTC.

This clonotype was picked up many times. The gene calls are TRBV9 and TRBJ2-3; D is perhaps TRBD1 or TRBD2 (5 bases each). V was cut by 0 bases and J by 2 bases, with 16 bases left in between. Germline CDR1 reads SGDLS; CDR2 reads YYNGEE. The length of the CDR3 is 17 residues. The CDR3 region has the DNA TGTGCCAGCAGCGTAGGGTTCGCTAGCAGGGTCACAGATACGCAGTATTTT. This sequence encodes CASSVGFASRVTDTQYF.

Only a few counts were recorded for this clonotype. This could be a read error, since a much larger clone is one nucleotide away. CDR3 in amino acids: CSARLAGGPNGQFF. In DNA, the CDR3 is TGCAGTGCCCGCCTAGCGGGAGGGCCGAATGGGCAGTTCTTC. V usage is TRBV20-1 and J usage is TRBJ2-1, with 12 bases matching TRBD2. The CDR3 runs to 14 residues. Germline V CDR1 and CDR2: DFQATT, SNEGSKA (reference sequence).

This clonotype was observed many times. The V call is TRBV3-1, the J call TRBJ1-5; the match to TRBD1 covers 7 bases. Trimming cost V 4 bases and J 4 bases; bases outside gene matches: 1. Germline assignment: CDR1 LGHDT and CDR2 YNNKEL (reference sequence). CDR3 size: 13 residues. Written as DNA, the CDR3 is TGTGCCAGCAGCCCGACAGGGAATCAGCCCCAGCATTTT. Translated: CASSPTGNQPQHF. Together with reference TRBV3-1 and TRBJ1-5, the CDR3 gives the full variable domain: DTAVSQTPKYLVTQMGNDKSIKCEQNLGHDTMYWYKQDSKKFLKIMFSYNNKELIINETVPNRFSPKSPDKAHLNLHINSLELGDSAVYFCASSPTGNQPQHFGDGTRLSIL.

This clonotype was detected only once. A much larger clone sits a single nucleotide away, making a read error possible. The chain links TRBV7-6 to TRBJ2-5; possibly TRBD1 for D (5 bases). Trimming left V 4 bases short and J 5 bases short, with 14 bases between. This CDR3 is 14 amino acids long. CDR1 and CDR2 from the germline V gene are SGHVS and FNYEAQ. The CDR3 DNA reads TGTGCCAGCAGCTCAGGGTACGGCGGCGAGACCCAGTACTTC. Its translation is CASSSGYGGETQYF. The variable domain in full, with the rest retrieved from reference TRBV7-6 and TRBJ2-5, is GAGVSQSPRYKVTKRGQDVALRCDPISGHVSLYWYRQALGQGPEFLTYFNYEAQQDKSGLPNDRFSAERPEGSISTLTIQRTEQRDSAMYRCASSSGYGGETQYFGPGTRLLVL.

For the CDR3, the DNA is TGCGCCAGCAGGGCTAGCGGCACAGATACGCAGTATTTT. This codes for CASRASGTDTQYF. The V and J genes are TRBV5-1 and TRBJ2-3; a weak D match, TRBD2 (6 bases). Per germline, CDR1 SGHRS and CDR2 YFSETQ. The CDR3 is 13 amino acids. Trimming removed 5 bases at V and 1 base at J, with 8 bases between.

This clonotype was detected a few times. V is TRBV11-3 and J is TRBJ2-2; D is possibly TRBD1 or TRBD2 (6 bases each). CDR3 size: 15 residues. Trimming took off 2 bases at V and 4 bases at J, with 11 bases between the two ends. Germline loops: CDR1 SGHNT, CDR2 YENEEA. The CDR3 reads CASSLPGAPTGELFF. The CDR3 nucleotides read TGTGCCAGCAGCTTACCGGGGGCGCCCACCGGGGAGCTGTTTTTT.

This clonotype appeared a few times. One junction end does not reproduce the germline sequence, and a read error may be involved. V gene TRBV7-7 combines with J gene TRBJ2-5, with D unclear. The CDR3 sequence is 12 residues long. Germline V gene sequence: CDR1 SSHAT, CDR2 FNYEAQ (reference sequence). This chain's CDR3 is CASSPLKETQYF. DNA for the CDR3: TGTGCTAGCAGCCCCTTGAAAGAGACCCAGTACTTC.

This clonotype was seen a few times. This likely comes from a read error, as the CDR3 has no conserved phenylalanine or tryptophan at its end. V usage is TRBV11-2 and J usage is TRBJ2-3, with 11 bases lining up with TRBD2. The CDR3 spans 16 residues. Germline V CDR1 and CDR2: SGHAT, FQNNGV. The CDR3 nucleotides are TGTACCAGCAGCCGGAATAGCGGGAGGGACACAGATACGCAGTATTCT. This gives the protein CTSSRNSGRDTDTQYS.

This clonotype appeared a few times. The chain recombines TRBV29-1 with TRBJ1-1, with TRBD1 as a possible D gene (5 bases). Germline CDR1 is SQVTM and CDR2 is ANQGSEA. Trimming shortened V by 0 bases and J by 4 bases, and 24 bases separated the two germline ends. The CDR3 has 18 residues. The CDR3 sequence is CSVEDQMAGKARGTEAFF. CDR3 sequence (DNA): TGCAGCGTTGAAGATCAGATGGCAGGGAAGGCTCGGGGCACTGAAGCTTTCTTT.

This clonotype was counted many times. This chain connects TRBV5-5 to TRBJ2-7; 7 nucleotides agree with TRBD1. Germline V lookup: CDR1 SGHKS, CDR2 YYEKEE (reference sequence). Trimming removed 2 bases from V and 2 bases from J; junction bases left unmatched: 7. This CDR3 contains 15 residues. The CDR3 here is CASSFRGTEAYEQYF. The CDR3 coding sequence is TGTGCCAGCAGCTTCCGTGGGACAGAGGCCTACGAGCAGTACTTC.